Listed here is a single TCR beta chain. Its antigen is unknown. The record originates from a study of T cells in localized non-small cell lung cancer. CDR1 SGHNT and CDR2 YYREEE come from the germline V gene (reference sequence). V was clipped by 4 bases and J by 5 bases; unmatched bases: 8. The CDR3 is 17 residues long. Study outcomes and limitations: Patients showing higher blood T cell density tended to see longer overall survival. There were a median around 53 of the top 100 tumor clones appearing in adjacent lung.

Some clones are missing from TCRdb's copy, which holds only in-frame ones; the method was immunoSEQ multiplex PCR. The profile covers more than 100,000 clones, with 89% appearing a single time and over 1.5% taken by the ten largest. The gene calls are TRBV5-4 and TRBJ2-5; TRBD2 matches at 16 bases. The sequences come from peripheral blood, collected before any cancer treatment. This receptor was taken from a female donor over 55 with stage I lung adenocarcinoma. CDR3 in amino acids: CASSPTGLAGGRETQYF. The CDR3 nucleotides read TGTGCCAGCAGCCCTACGGGACTAGCGGGAGGGCGGGAGACCCAGTACTTC.